The 4 T cell receptor beta chains below all came from one sample that was sequenced in a study of T cells expressing NK-cell markers. From the 5' RACE reads, TCRdb lists one entry per CDR3 protein and no DNA. The table lists 250,000 or so distinct CDR3 sequences, with around 4% in the top ten. Sequencing was performed on blood T cells: a sorted CD56 or NKG2C T cell subset, CD4+ or CD8+ T cells, or bulk PBMC T cells (not recorded which). The origin of the receptors is a woman aged 18 to 75 in good health.

The CDR3 loop reads CASSYSFGELFF. The chain carries TRBV6-2 or TRBV6-3 and TRBJ2-2. The CDR3 runs to 12 residues. In germline, CDR1 is MNHEY, CDR2 SVGEGT.

The V and J genes are TRBV29-1 and TRBJ2-3; TCRdb designates TRBD2, a call that cannot be tested without DNA. In germline, CDR1 is SQVTM, CDR2 ANQGSEA. The CDR3 consists of 16 residues. The CDR3 here is CSVEMGSGRFTDTQYF.

The genes are TRBV30 and TRBJ1-1. The CDR3 covers 13 residues. Germline-derived CDR1 and CDR2 are GTSNPN and SVGIG (reference sequence). CDR3 protein: CAWSVQTNTEAFF. The full variable domain, its missing parts supplied by reference TRBV30 and TRBJ1-1, is SQTIHQWPATLVQPVGSPLSLECTVEGTSNPNLYWYRQAAGRGLQLLFYSVGIGQISSEVPQNLSASRPQDRQFILSSKKLLLSDSGFYLCAWSVQTNTEAFFGQGTRLTVV.

The gene calls are TRBV24-1 and TRBJ2-7; without DNA, the TCRdb call of TRBD1 cannot be checked. The germline V gene has CDR1 KGHDR and CDR2 SFDVKD. This CDR3 has 15 residues. This CDR3 is CAPGERGGPPYEQYF.